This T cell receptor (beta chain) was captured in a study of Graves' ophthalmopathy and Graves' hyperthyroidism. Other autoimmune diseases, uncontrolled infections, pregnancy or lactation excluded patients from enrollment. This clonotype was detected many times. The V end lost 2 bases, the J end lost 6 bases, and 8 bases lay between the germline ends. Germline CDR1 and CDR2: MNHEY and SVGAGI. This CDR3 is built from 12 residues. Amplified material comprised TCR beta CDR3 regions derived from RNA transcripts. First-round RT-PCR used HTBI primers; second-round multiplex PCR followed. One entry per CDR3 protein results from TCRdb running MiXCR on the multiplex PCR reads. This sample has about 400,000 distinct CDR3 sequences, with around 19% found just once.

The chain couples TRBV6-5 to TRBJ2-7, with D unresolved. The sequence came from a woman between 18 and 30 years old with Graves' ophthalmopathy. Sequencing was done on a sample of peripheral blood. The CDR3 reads CASSYGASEQYF. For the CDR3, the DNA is TGTGCCAGCAGTTACGGCGCCAGCGAGCAGTACTTC.